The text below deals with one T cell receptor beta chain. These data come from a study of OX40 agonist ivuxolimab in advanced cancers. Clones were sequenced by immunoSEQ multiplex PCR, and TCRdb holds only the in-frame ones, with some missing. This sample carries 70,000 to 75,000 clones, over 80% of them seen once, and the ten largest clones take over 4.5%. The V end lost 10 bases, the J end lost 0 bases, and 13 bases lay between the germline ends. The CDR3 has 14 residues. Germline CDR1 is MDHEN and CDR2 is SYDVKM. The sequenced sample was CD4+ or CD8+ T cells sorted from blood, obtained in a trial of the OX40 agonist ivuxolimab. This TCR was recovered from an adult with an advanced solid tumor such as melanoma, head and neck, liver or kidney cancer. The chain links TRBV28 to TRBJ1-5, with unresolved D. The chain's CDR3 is CATLTDPSNQPQHF. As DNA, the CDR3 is TGTGCCACCCTCACAGATCCTAGCAATCAGCCCCAGCATTTT.